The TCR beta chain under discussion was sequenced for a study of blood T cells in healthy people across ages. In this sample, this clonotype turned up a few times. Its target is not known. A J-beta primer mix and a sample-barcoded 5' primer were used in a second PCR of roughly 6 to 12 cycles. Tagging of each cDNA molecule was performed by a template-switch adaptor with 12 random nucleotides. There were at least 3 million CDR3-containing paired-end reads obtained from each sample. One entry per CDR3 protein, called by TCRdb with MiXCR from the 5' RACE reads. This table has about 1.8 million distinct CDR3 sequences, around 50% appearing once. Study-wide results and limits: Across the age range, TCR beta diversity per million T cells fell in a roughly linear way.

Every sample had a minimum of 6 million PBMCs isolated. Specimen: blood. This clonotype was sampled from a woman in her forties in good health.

The CDR3 coding sequence is TGCAGTGCTAGGATGGAGACCCAGTACTTC. Its translation: CSARMETQYF. This chain uses TRBV20-1 with TRBJ2-5; D is ambiguous. Looked up from germline, CDR1 is DFQATT and CDR2 is SNEGSKA (reference sequence). The ends were cut back, 3 bases at V and 5 bases at J, with 4 bases in the middle. The CDR3 runs 10 residues.